This TCR beta chain stems from a study of T cells in Graves' hyperthyroidism and ophthalmopathy. The diagnostic basis comprised clinical symptoms, serum thyroxine and TRAb, thyroid ultrasound and orbital computed tomography. For this clonotype: Its target is unknown.

It was RNA transcripts that yielded the amplified TCR beta CDR3 regions. Researchers ran a first-round RT-PCR on the TCR CDR3 using the HTBI primer set. A single record per CDR3 protein comes from TCRdb applying MiXCR to the multiplex PCR reads. The table lists about 510,000 distinct CDR3 sequences, 40% to 55% of them singletons. The germline V gene encodes CDR1 KGHDR and CDR2 SFDVKD. CDR3 length equals 14 residues. Trimming took 11 bases from V and 2 from J, leaving 17 bases between them. Whole-study findings and limits: Most thyroid clonotypes that were expanded above 0.001 also turned up in blood. Separating ophthalmopathy from stable hyperthyroidism was achieved by a 13 V-J model. Ophthalmopathy was predicted by the model a median of roughly 6.7 months ahead of onset.

The rearrangement links TRBV24-1 to TRBJ1-1, with a weak D call TRBD1 (6 bases). This clonotype was obtained from an adult woman with Graves' disease, either hyperthyroidism or ophthalmopathy (not recorded which). Sequencing used peripheral blood or thyroid tissue (not recorded which). The CDR3 bases are TGTGCCAGCAGCTCTGCCGGGACAAACACTGAAGCTTTCTTT. Its translation: CASSSAGTNTEAFF.